A single sample gave rise to the 12 T cell receptor beta chains below, sequenced in a study of blood T cell repertoires in COVID-19. Generated by immunoSEQ multiplex PCR, the TCRdb table keeps only in-frame clones and is missing some. This table holds 330,000 or so clones, more than 90% found once. Sequencing was done on a sample of PBMCs or T cells enriched from blood (not recorded which). These receptor sequences come from a woman aged 30 to 39 who had recovered from COVID-19.

The chain combines TRBV19 with TRBJ1-1, with D hard to call. V was trimmed by 2 bases and J by 0 bases, leaving 13 bases between them. The CDR3 is 16 residues long. CDR1 LNHDA and CDR2 SQIVND come from the germline V gene (reference sequence). The CDR3 is CASSINGVRMNTEAFF. The CDR3 region has the DNA TGTGCCAGTAGTATAAACGGGGTACGTATGAACACTGAAGCTTTCTTT.

J is TRBJ1-2 and V is TRBV7-8; 9 bases are shared with TRBD1. Trimming cost V 5 bases and J 8 bases; bases outside gene matches: 12. The germline V gene has CDR1 SGHVS and CDR2 FQNEAQ. This CDR3 has 15 residues. CDR3 loop: CASSPVRTGVAGYTF. CDR3 nucleotide sequence: TGTGCCAGCAGCCCTGTCAGGACAGGGGTAGCAGGCTACACCTTC.

The chain recombines TRBV2 with TRBJ1-2, with 7 nucleotides matching TRBD1. With V trimmed by 1 base and J by 5 bases, 4 bases remained unmatched. The CDR3 runs to 14 residues. Germline-derived CDR1 and CDR2 are SNHLY and FYNNEI. CDR3 nucleotides: TGTGCCAGCAGTGAAGTCTCGGGACAGTATGGCTACACCTTC. It codes for CASSEVSGQYGYTF.

This chain links TRBV25-1 with TRBJ1-5, with no clear D. There are 14 residues in the CDR3. Germline lookup yields CDR1 MGHDK and CDR2 SYGVNS. V lost 2 bases to trimming and J lost 6 bases, with 11 bases between them. DNA of the CDR3: TGTGCCAGCAGTGAAGGGCCAGCAGGTCAGCCCCAGCATTTT. Translated, it gives CASSEGPAGQPQHF.

The V and J genes are TRBV29-1 and TRBJ2-3; 7 nucleotides align to TRBD1. CDR3 length: 12 amino acids. V lost 7 bases and J lost 12; bases outside the gene matches: 13. In germline, CDR1 is SQVTM, CDR2 ANQGSEA. CDR3 protein: CSELQGGPHQYF. The CDR3 DNA reads as TGCAGCGAATTACAAGGGGGCCCCCACCAGTATTTT.

V gene TRBV24-1 combines with J gene TRBJ1-1; D not certain. The CDR3 has 14 amino acids. Per germline, CDR1 KGHDR and CDR2 SFDVKD. The V gene lost 12 bases and the J gene lost 1 base, with 17 bases spanning the gap. CDR3 in DNA: TGTGCCTCCCAGCCGGGAGGGCCGAACACTGAAGCTTTCTTT. It translates to CASQPGGPNTEAFF.

The table lists this clone with a few counts. The chain joins TRBV6-1 to TRBJ2-7; the D gene is possibly TRBD1 (6 bases). This CDR3 has 14 residues. The V end lost 3 bases, the J end lost 3 bases, and 12 bases lay between the germline ends. The germline gives CDR1 MNHNS, CDR2 SASEGT. The CDR3 sequence: CASSDPRTVYEQYF. The DNA of the CDR3 is TGTGCCAGCAGTGATCCCCGGACAGTCTACGAGCAGTACTTC.

The rearrangement uses TRBV28 and TRBJ1-2, with D perhaps matching TRBD1 (6 bases). This CDR3 contains 16 residues. V gave up 3 bases and J gave up 2 bases, with 16 bases separating them. From germline, CDR1 is MDHEN and CDR2 SYDVKM. The CDR3 DNA sequence: TGTGCCAGCAGTTTTGTTGTGGGGGCCGCAAACTATGGCTACACCTTC. Its protein is CASSFVVGAANYGYTF.

The V gene is TRBV7-8, the J gene TRBJ1-1, with TRBD1 matching over 7 bases. CDR1 SGHVS and CDR2 FQNEAQ come from the germline V gene. Trimming cost V 4 bases and J 4 bases; bases outside gene matches: 3. The CDR3 spans 13 residues. In nucleotides, the CDR3 is TGTGCCAGCAGCTCGGGACAGTTCACTGAAGCTTTCTTT. Translated: CASSSGQFTEAFF. The full variable domain, with the rest looked up from reference TRBV7-8 and TRBJ1-1, is GAGVSQSPRYKVAKRGQDVALRCDPISGHVSLFWYQQALGQGPEFLTYFQNEAQLDKSGLPSDRFFAERPEGSVSTLKIQRTQQEDSAVYLCASSSGQFTEAFFGQGTRLTVV.

The V and J genes are TRBV11-1 and TRBJ1-4, with 7 bases matching TRBD1. Germline CDR1 and CDR2: SGHAT and FQDESV (reference sequence). V was clipped by 3 bases and J by 2 bases; unmatched bases: 3. The CDR3 extends over 15 amino acids. The CDR3 protein is CASSLGQTTNEKLFF. CDR3 bases: TGTGCCAGCAGCTTGGGACAGACCACTAATGAAAAACTGTTTTTT.

The rearrangement links TRBV3-1 (or the pseudogene TRBV3-2) to TRBJ1-2, with 9 positions matching TRBD1. With 1 base clipped from V and 8 bases from J, the junction kept 5 bases outside the gene matches. In germline, CDR1 is LGHDT, CDR2 YNNKEL (reference sequence). CDR3 length: 14 residues. The CDR3 is CASSQVGTGQGYTF. CDR3 in DNA: TGTGCCAGCAGCCAAGTTGGGACAGGGCAAGGCTACACCTTC.

The chain recombines TRBV7-9 with TRBJ2-5; 12 bases align to TRBD2. Germline V gene lookup returns CDR1 SEHNR and CDR2 FQNEAQ (reference sequence). Trimming at V came to 5 bases and at J to 5 bases, leaving 6 bases not matched to a gene. CDR3 size: 15 residues. The CDR3 loop is CASSPLAGGGETQYF. The CDR3, as DNA: TGTGCCAGCAGCCCACTAGCGGGAGGCGGGGAGACCCAGTACTTC.